Shown below are 25 T cell receptor beta chains from a single sample sequenced in a study of T cells in Graves' hyperthyroidism and ophthalmopathy. From RNA transcripts, TCR beta CDR3 regions were amplified. In the first-round RT-PCR of the TCR CDR3, the HTBI primer set was used. TCRdb itself ran the multiplex PCR reads through MiXCR, one entry per CDR3 protein. Among under 300,000 distinct CDR3 sequences listed, approximately 14% were seen once. Sequencing was performed on blood. The receptors come from a woman aged 50 to 60 with Graves' hyperthyroidism that later progressed to Graves' ophthalmopathy.

V and J are TRBV9 and TRBJ2-7; the D call may be TRBD1 or TRBD2 (5 bases each). The CDR3 is 15 residues long. The germline gives CDR1 SGDLS, CDR2 YYNGEE. The V end was cut by 3 bases, the J end by 2 bases, with 15 bases between. The CDR3 region has the DNA TGTGCCAGCAGCGCGGGTCAGGGAGTCGCCTACGAGCAGTACTTC. It is translated as CASSAGQGVAYEQYF.

Concerning this clonotype: A read error may explain this, as a much larger clone is one base away. The chain couples TRBV27 to TRBJ2-5; D may be TRBD2 (5 bases). This CDR3 has 13 amino acids. Trimming removed 4 bases at V and 5 bases at J, with 11 bases between. From germline, CDR1 is MNHEY and CDR2 SMNVEV (reference sequence). The CDR3 loop is CASSSRGWETQYF. CDR3 coding DNA: TGTGCCAGCAGTTCACGGGGTTGGGAGACCCAGTACTTC.

This clonotype occurred many times. J is TRBJ2-3 and V is TRBV3-1; possible D gene TRBD2, 5 bases. The CDR3 runs to 14 residues. Trimming removed 4 bases at V and 1 base at J, with 9 bases between. Germline values: CDR1 LGHDT, CDR2 YNNKEL (reference sequence). CDR3 in DNA: TGTGCCAGCAGCCCTCAAGCGGGCACAGATACGCAGTATTTT. It is translated as CASSPQAGTDTQYF.

Points on this clonotype: The conserved phenylalanine or tryptophan normally closing the CDR3 is absent here, so this likely arose from a read error. The V and J genes are TRBV5-1 and TRBJ1-3, with TRBD1 as a possible D gene (6 bases). The CDR3 sequence is 15 residues long. CDR1 is SGHRS and CDR2 is YFSETQ in the germline V gene. V was pared by 0 bases and J by 4 bases, with 11 bases between. CDR3 sequence (DNA): TGCGCCAGCAGCTTGGAAGGGGGGAGCGGAAACACCATATATCTT. This encodes CASSLEGGSGNTIYL.

This clonotype was counted many times. The chain links TRBV2 to TRBJ1-1, with 7 bases identical to TRBD1. The ends lost 3 bases at V and 6 bases at J; junction bases unmatched: 7. There are 14 residues in the CDR3. Germline lookup yields CDR1 SNHLY and CDR2 FYNNEI. Written as DNA, the CDR3 is TGTGCCAGCAGTGAGGAAAGACAGGGCTCTGAAGCTTTCTTT. It translates to CASSEERQGSEAFF.

This chain links TRBV2 with TRBJ2-1, with 9 bases identical to TRBD1. Germline V gene data show CDR1 as SNHLY and CDR2 as FYNNEI. The V and J ends lost 5 bases and 1 base, in that order; junction bases with no gene match: 3. This CDR3 has 15 amino acids. The CDR3 loop reads CASSTGQGSYNEQFF. The DNA of the CDR3 is TGTGCCAGCAGTACCGGACAGGGGTCCTACAATGAGCAGTTCTTC.

CDR3 in DNA: TGTGCCACCAGCAGAGGCGGGGGGTCGGTTCAGCCCCAGCATTTT. Protein sequence: CATSRGGGSVQPQHF. This rearrangement joins TRBV15 to TRBJ1-5; tentative D call: TRBD1 (5 bases). The V end was cut by 1 base, the J end by 6 bases, with 13 bases between. Germline CDR1 LNHNV, CDR2 YYDKDF (reference sequence). The CDR3 has 15 residues.

This clonotype was counted only a few times. The J gene is TRBJ2-7, the V gene TRBV7-8; 11 bases are shared with TRBD2. Per germline, CDR1 SGHVS and CDR2 FQNEAQ. The CDR3 sequence is 15 residues long. V lost 5 bases, J lost 6 bases, and 9 bases stayed unmatched. CDR3 loop: CASSRRLAGSCEQYF. The DNA for the CDR3 is TGTGCCAGCAGCAGGCGACTAGCGGGGAGCTGCGAGCAGTACTTC.

The rearrangement links TRBV7-6 to TRBJ2-2; 13 bases map to TRBD2. Germline values: CDR1 SGHVS, CDR2 FNYEAQ. V shed 1 base and J 6 bases; nucleotides not matched to a gene: 2. This CDR3 has 16 amino acids. The CDR3 DNA reads as TGTGCCAGCAGCTTAGAAGGACTAGCGGGAGCCGGGGAGCTGTTTTTT. It specifies CASSLEGLAGAGELFF.

This clonotype was picked up many times. The chain employs TRBV20-1 and TRBJ1-5; TRBD1 might be the D (6 bases). Germline assignment: CDR1 DFQATT and CDR2 SNEGSKA (reference sequence). V was trimmed by 6 bases and J by 4 bases, leaving 16 bases between them. CDR3 length: 14 amino acids. Written as DNA, the CDR3 is TGCAGTGCCCTGGGTGGGGGCCCAAATCAGCCCCAGCATTTT. Its protein is CSALGGGPNQPQHF.

V is TRBV6-2 or TRBV6-3 and J is TRBJ2-1; 9 bases agree with TRBD2. After removal of 0 bases from V and 9 bases from J, the junction contained 6 bases not matched to a gene. Germline V gene lookup returns CDR1 MNHEY and CDR2 SVGEGT. The CDR3 has 15 amino acids. The CDR3: CASSYSSGRAGEQFF. The CDR3 DNA reads TGTGCCAGCAGTTACTCTAGCGGGAGAGCCGGTGAGCAGTTCTTC.

The genes are TRBV5-1 and TRBJ1-3, with a tentative D call TRBD1 (5 bases). Deletions cut 5 bases from V and 0 bases from J, with 12 bases between. CDR1 SGHRS and CDR2 YFSETQ come from the germline V gene. CDR3 size: 15 residues. The CDR3 loop is CASRGGGTSGNTIYF. CDR3 nucleotides: TGCGCCAGCAGGGGCGGCGGGACCTCTGGAAACACCATATATTTT.

This clonotype was observed a handful of times. The chain joins TRBV12-3 or TRBV12-4 to TRBJ1-2; D not resolved. Trimming took 5 bases from V and 3 from J, leaving 16 bases between them. The CDR3 runs to 15 residues. The CDR3 is CASSNPSLGDYGYTF. DNA of the CDR3: TGTGCCAGCAGTAACCCGAGTCTCGGGGACTATGGCTACACCTTC.

There are a few counts of this clonotype. The chain uses TRBV20-1 and TRBJ1-4, with 7 bases matching TRBD1. Trimming took 6 bases from V and 10 from J; bases not matched to a gene: 20. The CDR3 covers 16 residues. CDR1 is DFQATT, CDR2 SNEGSKA, per germline (reference sequence). CDR3 sequence reads: CSALRPNTGERGKLFF. CDR3 DNA sequence: TGCAGTGCCCTCCGCCCCAATACAGGGGAAAGGGGAAAACTGTTTTTT.

This rearrangement joins TRBV5-1 to TRBJ1-3; TRBD1 matches at 11 bases. Germline V CDR1 and CDR2: SGHRS, YFSETQ. The CDR3 is 14 residues long. The junction had 7 bases not matched to a gene; V was cut back by 0 bases and J by 14 bases. For the CDR3, the DNA is TGCGCCAGCAGCTTGGAAGTTCGGACAGGGGGCCTATATTTT. Translation gives CASSLEVRTGGLYF.

J is TRBJ1-2 and V is TRBV6-1, with 8 bases lining up with TRBD1. The J segment lost 6 bases and the V segment lost 2 bases, leaving 5 bases of the junction unmatched. The CDR3 has 14 residues. Germline CDR1 reads MNHNS; CDR2 reads SASEGT. As DNA, the CDR3 is TGTGCCAGCAGTGAACTCAGGGGGCAAGATGGCTACACCTTC. Amino acid sequence: CASSELRGQDGYTF.

In regard to this clonotype: A junction end diverges from the germline sequence, so it may reflect a read error. The V and J genes are TRBV7-8 and TRBJ2-7, with D tentatively TRBD1 (6 bases). The CDR3 runs 13 residues. Germline-derived CDR1 and CDR2 are SGHVS and FQNEAQ. CDR3 coding DNA: TGTGCCGGCAGCTTTGGGACACTTTACGAGCAGTACTTC. This encodes CAGSFGTLYEQYF.

This clonotype has a count of ten or more. The V gene is TRBV10-3, the J gene TRBJ1-5, with D perhaps TRBD1 (5 bases). Trimming shortened V by 5 bases and J by 2 bases, and 10 bases separated the two germline ends. Germline loops: CDR1 ENHRY, CDR2 SYGVKD. The CDR3 sequence is 14 residues long. The DNA of the CDR3 is TGTGCCATCAGTTCAGGGTCGGGCAATCAGCCCCAGCATTTT. Translating gives CAISSGSGNQPQHF.

This clonotype has at least ten counts. The rearrangement joins TRBV28 to TRBJ1-2; 7 bases are shared with TRBD1. Trimming took 2 bases from V and 4 from J; bases not matched to a gene: 13. Per germline, CDR1 MDHEN and CDR2 SYDVKM. The CDR3 sequence is 17 residues long. The CDR3 spells CASSLPRQPPGGYGYTF. Here the CDR3 DNA reads TGTGCCAGCAGTTTACCTCGACAGCCCCCAGGGGGCTATGGCTACACCTTC.

This chain uses TRBV19 with TRBJ2-1; possibly TRBD2 for D (5 bases). The CDR3 length is 16 residues. The germline gives CDR1 LNHDA, CDR2 SQIVND (reference sequence). V gave up 0 bases and J gave up 7 bases, with 16 bases separating them. DNA for the CDR3: TGTGCCAGTAGTATAGAACCCCCCGGGGTGGGTAATGAGCAGTTCTTC. It is translated as CASSIEPPGVGNEQFF.

In the case of this clonotype: Relative to the germline gene, one junction end is altered; a read error may explain this. This chain connects TRBV13 to TRBJ2-2, with TRBD1 as a possible D gene (6 bases). The germline V gene has CDR1 PRHDT and CDR2 FYEKMQ (reference sequence). There are 15 residues in the CDR3. This chain's CDR3 is CASNLAWGQTGELFF. Here the CDR3 DNA reads TGTGCCAGCAACTTAGCGTGGGGGCAAACCGGGGAGCTGTTTTTT.

In this sample, this clonotype turned up many times. This chain links TRBV6-1 with TRBJ2-3, with D perhaps matching TRBD1 (5 bases). Germline V gene data show CDR1 as MNHNS and CDR2 as SASEGT. The CDR3 has 14 residues. Trimming cost V 7 bases and J 4 bases, with 15 bases left between them. CDR3 sequence reads: CASNLRAGPDTQYF. Here the CDR3 DNA reads TGTGCCAGCAACCTCAGGGCCGGCCCAGATACGCAGTATTTT.

The sample holds one count of this clonotype. Being one base from a much bigger clone, this may be a read error. The chain combines TRBV28 with TRBJ1-2; D call uncertain. Per germline, CDR1 MDHEN and CDR2 SYDVKM. The CDR3 loop spans 13 amino acids. V shed 5 bases and J shed 8 bases, with 15 bases lying between them. The CDR3 DNA reads as TGTGCCAGCAGTCCCGGGCTGCCTCGGGGCTACACCTTC. This sequence encodes CASSPGLPRGYTF.

This clonotype was counted at least ten times. The chain combines TRBV30 with TRBJ1-1, with 7 positions matching TRBD1. Germline-derived CDR1 and CDR2 are GTSNPN and SVGIG (reference sequence). The ends lost 8 bases at V and 0 bases at J; junction bases unmatched: 3. There are 12 residues in the CDR3. This CDR3 reads CAAGTVNTEAFF. DNA for the CDR3: TGTGCCGCCGGGACAGTGAACACTGAAGCTTTCTTT.

This clonotype appeared a few times. The gene calls are TRBV7-9 and TRBJ2-3, with TRBD1 matching over 9 bases. Germline V gene data show CDR1 as SEHNR and CDR2 as FQNEAQ (reference sequence). After removal of 5 bases from V and 6 bases from J, the junction contained 12 bases not matched to a gene. This CDR3 has 16 residues. The CDR3 is CASSPRGTGLIDTQYF. The CDR3 nucleotides are TGTGCCAGCAGCCCTCGCGGGACAGGGTTAATTGATACGCAGTATTTT.